The 14 T cell receptor beta chains below all came from one sample that was sequenced in a study of tumor-infiltrating lymphocytes in oesophageal squamous cell carcinoma. TCRdb re-called the PCR reads with MiXCR, one entry per CDR3 protein. The sample gives approximately 15,000 distinct CDR3 sequences, 45% to 50% of which show up once; over 15% is in the top ten. Sequenced: esophageal tumor tissue. Source of these receptors: a male donor with esophageal squamous cell carcinoma.

The rearrangement links TRBV11-3 to TRBJ1-1; D may be TRBD1 (5 bases). This CDR3 comprises 13 residues. The germline V gene has CDR1 SGHNT and CDR2 YENEEA. V was shortened by 2 bases and J by 2 bases, with 6 bases between the two germline ends. The CDR3: CASSLRTNTEAFF. The CDR3 region has the DNA TGTGCCAGCAGCTTAAGGACAAACACTGAAGCTTTCTTT.

The chain joins TRBV7-4 to TRBJ2-2; D is unresolved. CDR3 length equals 13 residues. The V and J ends lost 2 bases and 6 bases respectively, with 7 bases between them. Germline lookup yields CDR1 SGHVT and CDR2 SQSDAQ. The CDR3 loop reads CASSLLGSGELFF. The CDR3 DNA reads TGTGCCAGCAGCTTACTGGGGTCCGGGGAGCTGTTTTTT.

The gene calls are TRBV6-1 and TRBJ2-1, with D unresolved. Trimming removed 7 bases from V and 7 bases from J, with 8 bases in between. The CDR3 loop spans 11 amino acids. CDR1 MNHNS and CDR2 SASEGT come from the germline V gene. CDR3 region: CASNRANEQFF. CDR3 bases: TGTGCCAGCAATCGTGCGAATGAGCAGTTCTTC.

This clonotype was recorded many times. This sequence joins TRBV7-2 and TRBJ2-4; D is possibly TRBD1 (5 bases). The CDR3 spans 14 residues. Trimming pared 1 base from V and 6 bases from J, leaving 10 bases between. Germline V CDR1 and CDR2: SGHTA, FQGNSA. CDR3 loop: CASSLGTDRNIQYF. The CDR3 DNA reads TGTGCCAGCAGCTTAGGGACCGACAGAAACATTCAGTACTTC.

The genes are TRBV5-3 and TRBJ2-7; D call uncertain. The DNA end is more similar to TRBJ2-5, so the J call may be wrong. TRBV5-3 is marked as an open reading frame, function uncertain. This CDR3 region has 14 residues. The CDR3 reads CASSRTLGQETQYF. The CDR3 nucleotides are TGTGCCAGCAGCCGAACCTTAGGGCAAGAGACCCAGTACTTC.

This clonotype was detected ten times or more. The chain recombines TRBV11-2 with TRBJ2-7, with a tentative D call TRBD2 (5 bases). The V gene's germline CDR1 is SGHAT and CDR2 FQNNGV. The CDR3 has 17 amino acids. Trimming pared 1 base from V and 7 bases from J, leaving 23 bases between. The CDR3 coding sequence is TGTGCCAGCAGCTTAGTTCCTCTCTCGAGGGCCGGCAATGAGCAGTACTTC. Translated, it gives CASSLVPLSRAGNEQYF.

Concerning this clonotype itself: Germline is not matched at one junction end, which may reflect a read error. The chain is built from TRBV7-8 and TRBJ2-3, with D perhaps matching TRBD2 (6 bases). The germline CDR1 and CDR2 sequences are SGHVS and FQNEAQ. CDR3 length: 18 residues. The CDR3 spells CASRRAATGTGNNSPLHF. CDR3 bases: TGTGCCAGCAGACGTGCCGCGACCGGGACTGGTAATAATTCACCCCTCCACTTC.

The genes are TRBV28 and TRBJ2-7; 11 bases line up with TRBD2. The J call is in doubt because the DNA end fits TRBJ2-5 better. Germline CDR1 reads MDHEN; CDR2 reads SYDVKM. This CDR3 is 18 amino acids long. The CDR3 DNA follows: TGTGCCAGCAGGACTCTAGCGGGAGGACTTAGCACCCAAGAGACCCAGTACTTC. This codes for CASRTLAGGLSTQETQYF.

The chain joins TRBV11-3 to TRBJ2-7; the match to TRBD2 covers 14 bases. The J call may be wrong; the DNA end is better matched by TRBJ2-1. The V gene's germline CDR1 is SGHNT and CDR2 YENEEA. This CDR3 is built from 17 residues. CDR3 sequence reads: CASSSGTSGGYTDTQFF. The DNA of the CDR3 is TGTGCCAGCAGCTCAGGGACTAGCGGGGGATACACAGATACGCAGTTCTTC.

This chain connects TRBV7-2 to TRBJ2-3; D is uncertain. This CDR3 is 15 amino acids long. In germline, CDR1 is SGHTA, CDR2 FQGNSA. The V end lost 1 base, the J end lost 4 bases, and 12 bases lay between the germline ends. CDR3 sequence: CASSLGGALADTQYF. DNA for the CDR3: TGTGCCAGCAGCTTAGGAGGAGCTTTGGCAGATACGCAGTATTTT.

This clonotype came up many times. One base away lies a much larger clone, so this may be a sequencing read error. The rearrangement links TRBV2 to TRBJ2-7; 8 bases line up with TRBD2. The CDR3 extends over 13 amino acids. CDR1 and CDR2 from the germline V gene are SNHLY and FYNNEI. V was clipped by 7 bases and J by 7 bases; unmatched bases: 9. The CDR3 DNA sequence: TGTGCCAGCAAACAGCGGGAGTTAGATGAGCAGTACTTC. It encodes CASKQRELDEQYF.

This clonotype was picked up a small number of times. The chain couples TRBV7-2 to TRBJ2-5, with 8 bases aligning to TRBD1. Germline CDR1 reads SGHTA; CDR2 reads FQGNSA. The CDR3 is made up of 13 amino acids. The V segment lost 3 bases and the J segment 5 bases; nucleotides outside the gene matches: 2. The CDR3 region has the DNA TGTGCCAGCAGCTTTTGGACAGGGGAGACCCAGTACTTC. This translates into CASSFWTGETQYF.

J is TRBJ2-3 and V is TRBV29-1, with a weak D call TRBD2 (6 bases). This CDR3 is built from 15 residues. Germline V gene sequence: CDR1 SQVTM, CDR2 ANQGSEA. Trimming shortened V by 7 bases and J by 8 bases, and 25 bases separated the two germline ends. CDR3 amino acids: CSARVGTATPGTQYF. CDR3 DNA sequence: TGCAGCGCCCGAGTCGGGACTGCGACCCCGGGTACGCAGTATTTT.

This clonotype was found a few times. The CDR3 DNA is TGTGCCAGCAGCTTAGGGCTGTCCTACAATGAGCAGTTCTTC. Its protein product is CASSLGLSYNEQFF. The chain is built from TRBV7-2 and TRBJ2-1; no clear D. Germline CDR1 SGHTA, CDR2 FQGNSA. The CDR3 totals 14 residues. V lost 1 base, J lost 1 base, and 5 bases lay in between.